The sequence of this TCR beta chain was determined in a study of T cell responses to AZD1222 COVID-19 vaccine. The CDR3 contains 13 residues. Trimming took 5 bases from V and 1 from J, leaving 8 bases between them. The germline CDR1 and CDR2 sequences are MDHEN and SYDVKM. Second-dose timings of about 4 or about 12 weeks were pooled. Generated by immunoSEQ multiplex PCR, the TCRdb table keeps only in-frame clones and is missing some. The data show some 95,000 clones, with approximately 88% seen just once and about 12% held by the top ten. This receptor was taken from an adult who received the AZD1222 COVID-19 vaccine. The chain uses TRBV28 and TRBJ1-1, with unresolved D. The starting material was peripheral blood, obtained 28 days after the second AZD1222 dose. The CDR3 coding sequence is TGTGCCAGCAGTCCTATACCGAACACTGAAGCTTTCTTT. Translating it yields CASSPIPNTEAFF.